Sequencing of this T cell receptor (beta chain) was carried out in a study of stem cell transplantation in POMP-related autoinflammatory disease (dated by TCRdb to the early 2020s). Regarding the research as a whole: The study hypothesis was that defective thymoproteasomes impair MHC class I-dependent CD8+ T-cell differentiation and positive selection, which skews the TRB repertoire. To find out how POMP deficiency affects T-cell receptor beta repertoire diversity and CDR3 characteristics, high-throughput TRB sequencing was used. Through one year post-transplant, neutrophils and platelets showed 100% donor engraftment on DNA chimerism analysis. Prior to transplant, the patients had skewing toward CD4+ naive T cells, low CD8+ T-cell proportions, and reduced T-cell cytokine secretion.

The cysteine opens and the phenylalanine closes a CDR3 of 14 amino acids. Only the CDR3 part of the read is kept: 42 bases, read in frame from the first base. CDR1 and CDR2 (SGHDN, FVKESK) derive from the germline V gene. The V and J ends are trimmed by 3 bases and 6 bases, leaving 12 bases between them. This specimen's time point label, interpreted: after hematopoietic stem cell transplant. PRAID featured prominent immunodeficiency alongside autoinflammation. Prior to TRB sequencing, T-cell subsets (conventional T cells, CD8+ T cells, regulatory T cells, T follicular helper cells) were sorted. To prepare the library, the immunoSEQ multiplex PCR assay was applied. From the authors' description of their analysis: Shannon entropy, which takes clonal size distribution into account, was used to quantify repertoire diversity. The Gini-Simpson index (Simpson_1-D) was used to measure inequality in clonotype distribution. The clones in this table, taken by TCRdb from immuneACCESS, are in-frame only. Not every clone is retained; where verified, under half of the shortfall comes from an unresolved V gene, and the cause of the rest is unknown. The V and J calls and clone size are taken from that table; D and trimming were inferred from the DNA. The sample table lists approximately 65,000 clones, roughly 93% of them with a count of one. The top ten hold about 0.7% of the sample.

The research as a whole found: The number of unique TRB V-J gene pairings was restricted in PRAID patients. Across all analyzed T-cell subsets, PRAID patients showed a trend toward higher clonality and lower TRB diversity. In PRAID patients, the trend toward lower diversity and increased clonality reached statistical significance only for regulatory T cells.

Notes on this clone: This clone's antigen is unknown. No much larger clone is present one base from it, and per-base qualities are unavailable.

The source material was CD4+ T cells from PBMCs, sampled after stem cell transplantation. The sequence came from a human patient with POMP-related autoinflammation and immune dysregulation (PRAID). Because of the transplant, the T cells may be the graft donor's rather than the patient's own. The sequence links TRBV14 to TRBJ1-5; tentative D gene TRBD1, with 6 bases matching. The DNA sequence follows: TGTGCCAGCAGCCACACAGGGTCAGGTCAGCCCCAGCATTTT. Its translation reads: CASSHTGSGQPQHF.